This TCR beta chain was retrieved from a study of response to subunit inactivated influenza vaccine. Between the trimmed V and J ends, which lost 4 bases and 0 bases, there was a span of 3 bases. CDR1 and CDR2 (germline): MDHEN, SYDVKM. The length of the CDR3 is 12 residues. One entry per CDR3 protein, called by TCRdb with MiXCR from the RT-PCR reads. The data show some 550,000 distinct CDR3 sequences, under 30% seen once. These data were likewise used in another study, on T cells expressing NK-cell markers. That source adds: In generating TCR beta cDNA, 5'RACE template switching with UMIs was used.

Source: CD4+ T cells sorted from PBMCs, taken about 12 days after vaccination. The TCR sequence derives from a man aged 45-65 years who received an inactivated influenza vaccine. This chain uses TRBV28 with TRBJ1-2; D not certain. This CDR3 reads CASSSTNYGYTF. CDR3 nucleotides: TGTGCCAGCAGTTCTACTAACTATGGCTACACCTTC.